This TCR beta chain was obtained from a study of T-cell memory formation after mild COVID-19. Study background: Largely, TCR clusters stayed within a single donor. General study findings and limits: Clones shrinking from day 15 to 85 showed even CD4/CD8 mixes; later expanders tilted CD4+. Contracting CD4+ clones lay largely in CM and EM, with CD8+ ones residing in EMRA.

Constant-segment primers were used for 5'RACE, and the resulting TCR alpha and TCR beta cDNA libraries carried sample barcodes and UMIs. TCRdb used MiXCR to reprocess the 5' RACE reads, holding one entry per CDR3 protein. The data show roughly 450,000 distinct CDR3 sequences, about 18% seen once. Details on this clonotype: Its antigen is unknown.

The CDR3 is made up of 14 amino acids. Germline V gene sequence: CDR1 MGHDK, CDR2 SYGVNS. The V end lost 8 bases, the J end lost 6 bases, and 20 bases lay between the germline ends. The chain is built from TRBV25-1 and TRBJ2-7; possible D gene TRBD1, 6 bases. This receptor was identified in an adult woman who had mild COVID-19 (a few samples of this study predate the infection). Cell type and time point are not known. Sequencing used PBMCs or a T cell subset sorted from them (not recorded which). The CDR3, as DNA: TGTGCCAGCGGGCAGGGTTCAGGGGCCCCCGAGCAGTACTTC. This sequence encodes CASGQGSGAPEQYF.